The clone carrying this T cell receptor beta chain has a handful of counts. Other DNA sequences in this specimen translate into the identical CDR3. The data were produced by immunoSEQ multiplex PCR, yet TCRdb's version contains in-frame clones alone and is incomplete. This table holds some 74,000 clones, around 77% found once. The sample comes from a study of blood T cell repertoires in COVID-19. This sequence was found in a man aged 65 to 85 with active or convalescent COVID-19. The sequencing sample was made of peripheral blood.

The CDR3 loop is CASSPGQGGNYGYTF. The CDR3 nucleotides read TGTGCCAGCAGTCCCGGACAGGGTGGTAACTATGGCTACACCTTC. The V and J genes are TRBV28 and TRBJ1-2, with 8 bases identical to TRBD1. V gave up 5 bases and J gave up 1 base; unmatched junction bases: 6. CDR3 length: 15 amino acids. Germline loops: CDR1 MDHEN, CDR2 SYDVKM.